The 27 T cell receptor beta chains presented below share a single source sample, sequenced in a study of T cells after yellow fever vaccination. TCRdb re-analysed the 5' RACE reads in MiXCR, keeping a single row per CDR3 protein. The sample carries over 250,000 distinct CDR3 sequences, approximately 4% recorded once. The specimen comprised PBMCs, sampled 5 days after the yellow fever booster vaccination. The receptors derive from a man aged 18 to 30 who received the YFV17D yellow fever vaccine.

In this sample, this clonotype turned up many times. The rearrangement uses TRBV27 and TRBJ2-5, with 8 bases that match TRBD2. The CDR3 consists of 15 residues. The germline V gene has CDR1 MNHEY and CDR2 SMNVEV (reference sequence). Unmatched junction bases numbered 8, after V lost 3 bases and J lost 5 bases. CDR3 in amino acids: CASSFGGGPLETQYF. The CDR3 DNA reads TGTGCCAGCAGTTTCGGCGGGGGGCCTCTTGAGACCCAGTACTTC.

This clonotype has just a few counts. This sequence joins TRBV6-5 and TRBJ2-3; D is undetermined. The germline gives CDR1 MNHEY, CDR2 SVGAGI. Trimming stripped 2 bases from V and 2 bases from J, with 11 bases between. The CDR3 covers 15 residues. CDR3 protein: CASSYGLTDTDTQYF. In DNA form, the CDR3 reads TGTGCCAGCAGTTACGGTTTAACAGACACAGATACGCAGTATTTT.

This clonotype was detected only a few times. This chain connects TRBV2 to TRBJ1-1; no clear D gene. The germline V and J ends were trimmed by 3 bases and 11 bases, with 7 bases remaining between them. This CDR3 region has 10 residues. CDR1 SNHLY and CDR2 FYNNEI come from the germline V gene. The CDR3 loop reads CASSDDFAFF. DNA for the CDR3: TGTGCCAGCAGTGACGATTTTGCTTTCTTT.

There are a few counts of this clonotype. The V gene is TRBV5-5, the J gene TRBJ1-2; 7 bases align to TRBD1. Trimming at V came to 4 bases and at J to 7 bases, leaving 10 bases not matched to a gene. CDR1 SGHKS and CDR2 YYEKEE come from the germline V gene (reference sequence). This CDR3 has 14 residues. The CDR3 loop is CASSPLDRAFGYTF. Written as DNA, the CDR3 is TGTGCCAGCAGCCCTCTAGACAGGGCTTTTGGCTACACCTTC.

The sample holds a few counts of this clonotype. The chain combines TRBV29-1 with TRBJ2-2; no definite D call. Germline CDR1 SQVTM, CDR2 ANQGSEA. The CDR3 consists of 15 residues. Between the trimmed V and J ends, which lost 4 bases and 6 bases, there was a span of 18 bases. The CDR3, as DNA: TGCAGCGTTGGATTGCTGGGAAGAAACGCCGGGGAGCTGTTTTTT. This sequence encodes CSVGLLGRNAGELFF.

This clonotype was seen a handful of times. CDR3 protein: CSARDPAGVGTEAFF. The CDR3 DNA is TGCAGTGCTAGAGATCCCGCAGGGGTGGGCACTGAAGCTTTCTTT. The chain is built from TRBV20-1 and TRBJ1-1, with D possibly matching TRBD1 (6 bases). Trimming removed 0 bases from V and 4 bases from J, with 15 bases in between. CDR3 size: 15 residues. Germline loops: CDR1 DFQATT, CDR2 SNEGSKA (reference sequence).

This clonotype was counted many times. This rearrangement joins TRBV27 to TRBJ2-5; D is possibly TRBD1 (5 bases). Germline V gives CDR1 MNHEY, CDR2 SMNVEV (reference sequence). Trimming took off 3 bases at V and 2 bases at J, with 13 bases between the two ends. The CDR3 covers 15 residues. The CDR3, as DNA: TGTGCCAGCAGTTTCGGCCAGGGCCAACAAGAGACCCAGTACTTC. This translates into CASSFGQGQQETQYF.

This clonotype has more than one count but fewer than ten. CDR3 nucleotide sequence: TGTGCCTGGAGTGTACTCTTTAGACCTGAAGCTTTCTTT. Protein product: CAWSVLFRPEAFF. J is TRBJ1-1 and V is TRBV30; D unresolved. The V gene lost 0 bases and the J gene lost 6 bases, with 11 bases spanning the gap. Germline-derived CDR1 and CDR2 are GTSNPN and SVGIG (reference sequence). The CDR3 runs to 13 residues. The variable domain in full, completed from reference TRBV30 and TRBJ1-1, reads SQTIHQWPATLVQPVGSPLSLECTVEGTSNPNLYWYRQAAGRGLQLLFYSVGIGQISSEVPQNLSASRPQDRQFILSSKKLLLSDSGFYLCAWSVLFRPEAFFGQGTRLTVV.

This clonotype has at least ten counts. The genes are TRBV20-1 and TRBJ1-2, with D perhaps TRBD1 (5 bases). Looked up from germline, CDR1 is DFQATT and CDR2 is SNEGSKA (reference sequence). Trimming left V 3 bases short and J 4 bases short, with 9 bases between. The CDR3 has 12 residues. CDR3 coding DNA: TGCAGTGCTAGTGCTGGGGGCTATGGCTACACCTTC. Its protein is CSASAGGYGYTF.

The rearrangement joins TRBV11-3 to TRBJ2-1; 12 bases match TRBD2. Germline loops: CDR1 SGHNT, CDR2 YENEEA. V lost 3 bases, J lost 8 bases, and 5 bases stayed unmatched. The CDR3 length is 15 residues. DNA of the CDR3: TGTGCCAGCAGCTTCCGACTAGCGGGGGCCGATGAGCAGTTCTTC. It codes for CASSFRLAGADEQFF.

This clonotype has just a few counts. This chain joins TRBV27 and TRBJ2-7; D perhaps matches TRBD2 (7 bases). The CDR3 loop spans 13 amino acids. Trimming stripped 3 bases from V and 8 bases from J, with 14 bases between. In germline, CDR1 is MNHEY, CDR2 SMNVEV (reference sequence). The CDR3 DNA reads as TGTGCCAGCAGTTTGGGAGGGGGAGTGAAGCAGTACTTC. It is translated as CASSLGGGVKQYF.

The rearrangement uses TRBV7-6 and TRBJ1-3; D ambiguous. With 1 base removed from V and 0 bases from J, the gap between germline ends came to 4 bases. This CDR3 is built from 14 residues. Germline CDR1 is SGHVS and CDR2 is FNYEAQ. This chain's CDR3 is CASSLEISGNTIYF. In nucleotides, the CDR3 is TGTGCCAGCAGCTTAGAGATCTCTGGAAACACCATATATTTT.

The CDR3 is CASSLTLAGRETQYF. In DNA form, the CDR3 reads TGCGCCAGCAGCCTTACACTAGCAGGCAGGGAGACCCAGTACTTC. The chain uses TRBV5-1 and TRBJ2-5, with D tentatively TRBD2 (6 bases). V lost 4 bases and J 5 bases, leaving 18 bases between the germline ends. CDR3 length: 15 amino acids. CDR1 SGHRS and CDR2 YFSETQ come from the germline V gene.

This clonotype came up many times. At one boundary the junction diverges from the germline segment, which might be a read error. This chain connects TRBV12-3 or TRBV12-4 to TRBJ1-2; tentative D call: TRBD1 (5 bases). The CDR3 has 13 amino acids. Written as DNA, the CDR3 is TGTGCCAGCAGTCCCGCGCCATCGGGACCCACCTTCTTC. Translating gives CASSPAPSGPTFF.

This clonotype was counted between two and nine times. The V and J genes are TRBV14 and TRBJ1-2; D possibly corresponds to TRBD1 (6 bases). The length of the CDR3 is 17 residues. The V end lost 1 base, the J end lost 4 bases, and 19 bases lay between the germline ends. From germline, CDR1 is SGHDN and CDR2 FVKESK. The CDR3 DNA sequence: TGTGCCAGCAGCCAAGCCAGAGGGGGGGACAAATTCTATGGCTACACCTTC. It codes for CASSQARGGDKFYGYTF.

This sequence joins TRBV12-3 or TRBV12-4 and TRBJ2-6; D is unresolved. The CDR3 sequence is 16 residues long. Trimming shortened V by 2 bases and J by 0 bases, and 8 bases separated the two germline ends. The CDR3 here is CASSLRRSSGANVLTF. Written as DNA, the CDR3 is TGTGCCAGCAGTTTAAGACGGTCCTCTGGGGCCAACGTCCTGACTTTC.

This rearrangement joins TRBV4-1 to TRBJ2-1, with D possibly matching TRBD1 (6 bases). Trimming removed 2 bases at V and 4 bases at J, with 15 bases between. The CDR3 contains 16 residues. In germline, CDR1 is MGHRA, CDR2 YSYEKL. CDR3 nucleotides: TGCGCCAGCAGCCAACGGGCAGGACAGCTTTACAATGAGCAGTTCTTC. It translates to CASSQRAGQLYNEQFF.

This clonotype has only a few counts. CDR3 residues: CASSLAGDLNTEAFF. DNA of the CDR3: TGTGCCAGCAGCTTAGCGGGGGACTTGAACACTGAAGCTTTCTTT. The chain is built from TRBV7-2 and TRBJ1-1; TRBD1 is a possible D gene (5 bases). This CDR3 is 15 amino acids long. The V end was cut by 0 bases, the J end by 0 bases, with 8 bases between. Germline V gene data show CDR1 as SGHTA and CDR2 as FQGNSA.

This clonotype was detected ten times or more. V and J are TRBV23-1 and TRBJ2-2; the D gene is possibly TRBD1 (6 bases). TRBV23-1 is given ORF status, its function remaining uncertain. V lost 9 bases and J lost 4, with 21 bases in between. CDR3 length equals 16 residues. The DNA of the CDR3 is TGCGCCAGTTTAGTGGACAGCCCTTTTGTCACCGGGGAGCTGTTTTTT. Its translation: CASLVDSPFVTGELFF.

This clonotype was observed many times. The V call is TRBV4-1, the J call TRBJ2-7; 10 nucleotides align to TRBD1. Trimming cost V 4 bases and J 5 bases; bases outside gene matches: 5. Germline CDR1 MGHRA, CDR2 YSYEKL. The CDR3 is made up of 14 amino acids. Here the CDR3 DNA reads TGCGCCAGCAGCCTCTTGGGACAGGGGAACGAGCAGTACTTC. It is translated as CASSLLGQGNEQYF.

This clonotype showed up many times. The rearrangement links TRBV7-3 to TRBJ1-1; D call uncertain. Per the germline V gene, CDR1 is SGHTA and CDR2 is FQGTGA. The V end was cut by 4 bases, the J end by 5 bases, with 14 bases between. CDR3 length: 14 amino acids. The DNA of the CDR3 is TGTGCCAGCAGCTCAGGTGGTGGGTTTACTGAAGCTTTCTTT. Residues: CASSSGGGFTEAFF. Together with reference TRBV7-3 and TRBJ1-1, the CDR3 gives the full variable domain: GAGVSQTPSNKVTEKGKYVELRCDPISGHTALYWYRQSLGQGPEFLIYFQGTGAADDSGLPNDRFFAVRPEGSVSTLKIQRTERGDSAVYLCASSSGGGFTEAFFGQGTRLTVV.

This clonotype has more than one count but fewer than ten. V gene TRBV12-3 or TRBV12-4 combines with J gene TRBJ2-1, with 8 bases lining up with TRBD2. The V segment lost 5 bases and the J segment 3 bases; nucleotides outside the gene matches: 12. The CDR3 covers 17 residues. The CDR3: CASSPGGPSFYYNEQFF. The CDR3 region has the DNA TGTGCCAGCAGTCCGGGGGGGCCCTCGTTCTACTACAATGAGCAGTTCTTC.

The table lists this clonotype with many counts. The genes are TRBV7-2 and TRBJ2-3, with 7 bases fitting TRBD2. Germline trimming cut 1 base from V and 4 bases from J; bases unmatched to any gene: 5. This CDR3 has 15 amino acids. Looked up from germline, CDR1 is SGHTA and CDR2 is FQGNSA. The CDR3 DNA is TGTGCCAGCAGCTTAGAGGCGGGGAGGGCAGATACGCAGTATTTT. Protein sequence: CASSLEAGRADTQYF.

There are many counts of this clonotype. J is TRBJ2-3 and V is TRBV12-3 or TRBV12-4, with TRBD2 identical over 12 bases. The CDR3 is made up of 16 amino acids. V gave up 5 bases and J gave up 6 bases; unmatched junction bases: 9. The CDR3: CASSQRGLAGGDTQYF. CDR3 sequence (DNA): TGTGCCAGCAGTCAGCGGGGGCTAGCGGGGGGGGATACGCAGTATTTT.

Only a few counts were recorded for this clonotype. The V call is TRBV12-3 or TRBV12-4, the J call TRBJ1-3; 10 bases map to TRBD1. J gave up 0 bases and V 4 bases, and 0 bases lay outside the gene matches. CDR3 length equals 15 residues. In nucleotides, the CDR3 is TGTGCCAGCAGTTGGACAGGGGGCTCTGGAAACACCATATATTTT. Translated, it gives CASSWTGGSGNTIYF.

The sample holds a few counts of this clonotype. The chain is built from TRBV6-5 and TRBJ2-6; D unclear. Germline assignment: CDR1 MNHEY and CDR2 SVGAGI. This CDR3 is 14 amino acids long. Between the trimmed V and J ends, which lost 5 bases and 4 bases, there was a span of 9 bases. The CDR3 nucleotides are TGTGCCAGCAGTAAACTGGGGGGGGCCAACGTCCTGACTTTC. As protein: CASSKLGGANVLTF.

The rearrangement links TRBV7-6 to TRBJ2-3; D gene ambiguous. Germline CDR1 is SGHVS and CDR2 is FNYEAQ. This CDR3 is 13 amino acids long. Trimming removed 5 bases from V and 3 bases from J, with 9 bases in between. DNA of the CDR3: TGTGCCAGCAGCGAGATAGAAACAGATACGCAGTATTTT. Protein product: CASSEIETDTQYF.